What follows are 9 T cell receptor beta chains derived from one specimen sequenced in a study of T cells in Graves' hyperthyroidism and ophthalmopathy. Authors of the study amplified TCR beta CDR3 regions from RNA transcripts. The TCR CDR3 was amplified in a first-round RT-PCR using the HTBI primer set. TCRdb reanalysed the multiplex PCR reads using MiXCR and keeps one entry per CDR3 protein. The sample contains around 540,000 distinct CDR3 sequences, about 16% of which appear only once. Material for sequencing was blood. Receptors were obtained from a woman aged 25 to 45 with Graves' ophthalmopathy.

This clonotype has a count of ten or more. This CDR3 is CASSGWGTEAFF. In DNA form, the CDR3 reads TGTGCCAGCAGTGGATGGGGCACTGAAGCTTTCTTT. The rearrangement links TRBV2 to TRBJ1-1; D unclear. CDR1 is SNHLY, CDR2 FYNNEI, per germline. Trimming removed 4 bases from V and 4 bases from J, with 7 bases in between. The CDR3 has 12 amino acids.

A few counts support this clonotype. The chain's CDR3 is CASSYFPGLAGRVNEQFF. DNA of the CDR3: TGTGCCAGCAGTTACTTTCCGGGACTAGCGGGCCGGGTCAATGAGCAGTTCTTC. This chain joins TRBV6-6 and TRBJ2-1; TRBD2 aligns across 12 bases. The CDR3 consists of 18 residues. J was trimmed by 6 bases and V by 1 base; bases with no gene match: 10. Germline V gene lookup returns CDR1 MNHNY and CDR2 SVGAGI (reference sequence).

This clonotype was observed at least ten times. This rearrangement joins TRBV6-2 or TRBV6-3 to TRBJ2-3, with TRBD1 as a possible D gene (5 bases). V was shortened by 6 bases and J by 3 bases, with 16 bases between the two germline ends. The CDR3 contains 15 residues. Germline lookup yields CDR1 MNHEY and CDR2 SVGEGT. Written as DNA, the CDR3 is TGTGCCAGCAGAAAGATTGCCCAGGGAACAGATACGCAGTATTTT. Amino acid sequence: CASRKIAQGTDTQYF.

This rearrangement joins TRBV20-1 to TRBJ2-3, with D tentatively TRBD2 (6 bases). Germline V gene sequence: CDR1 DFQATT, CDR2 SNEGSKA (reference sequence). The CDR3 contains 15 residues. The V end was cut by 6 bases, the J end by 2 bases, with 18 bases between. In DNA form, the CDR3 reads TGCAGTGCCGGGACGGGACGGGGGACCACAGATACGCAGTATTTT. It is translated as CSAGTGRGTTDTQYF.

This clonotype came up many times. This chain connects TRBV29-1 to TRBJ2-1; D assignment may be TRBD1 or TRBD2 (5 bases each). Trimming pared 8 bases from V and 3 bases from J, leaving 8 bases between. Germline assignment: CDR1 SQVTM and CDR2 ANQGSEA. This CDR3 contains 11 residues. The CDR3 coding sequence is TGCAGCCTGGGGGACTACAATGAGCAGTTCTTC. Translated: CSLGDYNEQFF.

In its sample, this clonotype was seen many times. The chain has TRBV7-2 and TRBJ2-4, with TRBD1 matching over 9 bases. Germline V CDR1 and CDR2: SGHTA, FQGNSA. The trim removed 6 bases at V and 4 bases at J, leaving 16 bases unmatched. The CDR3 consists of 18 residues. The CDR3 DNA reads TGTGCCAGCAGAGCTAGGACAGGGGAAAGTTTTGGGAAAAACATTCAGTACTTC. This gives the protein CASRARTGESFGKNIQYF.

This clonotype was seen many times. This chain uses TRBV13 with TRBJ2-1; 12 bases match TRBD2. The CDR3 has 16 residues. Per germline, CDR1 PRHDT and CDR2 FYEKMQ (reference sequence). The V gene end was trimmed by 1 base and the J gene end by 6 bases; junction bases not matched to a gene: 4. The chain's CDR3 is CASSLAVLAGGNEQFF. The CDR3 coding sequence is TGTGCCAGCAGCTTAGCGGTACTAGCGGGAGGCAATGAGCAGTTCTTC.

This clonotype has at least ten counts. The CDR3: CASTVEGGSYNEQFF. In nucleotides, the CDR3 is TGTGCCAGCACCGTAGAAGGGGGCTCCTACAATGAGCAGTTCTTC. The rearrangement joins TRBV5-5 to TRBJ2-1; D might be TRBD1 (6 bases). Germline CDR1 reads SGHKS; CDR2 reads YYEKEE (reference sequence). This CDR3 spans 15 amino acids. The V gene lost 6 bases and the J gene lost 0 bases, with 13 bases spanning the gap. Supplemented by reference TRBV5-5 and TRBJ2-1, the full variable domain reads DAGVTQSPTHLIKTRGQQVTLRCSPISGHKSVSWYQQVLGQGPQFIFQYYEKEERGRGNFPDRFSARQFPNYSSELNVNALLLGDSALYLCASTVEGGSYNEQFFGPGTRLTVL.

The chain combines TRBV20-1 with TRBJ2-5; 8 bases are shared with TRBD1. The germline V gene encodes CDR1 DFQATT and CDR2 SNEGSKA (reference sequence). J was trimmed by 4 bases and V by 6 bases; bases with no gene match: 13. The CDR3 length is 15 residues. CDR3 region: CSARATGTGGETQYF. Here the CDR3 DNA reads TGCAGTGCGCGGGCCACGGGGACAGGAGGAGAGACCCAGTACTTC.